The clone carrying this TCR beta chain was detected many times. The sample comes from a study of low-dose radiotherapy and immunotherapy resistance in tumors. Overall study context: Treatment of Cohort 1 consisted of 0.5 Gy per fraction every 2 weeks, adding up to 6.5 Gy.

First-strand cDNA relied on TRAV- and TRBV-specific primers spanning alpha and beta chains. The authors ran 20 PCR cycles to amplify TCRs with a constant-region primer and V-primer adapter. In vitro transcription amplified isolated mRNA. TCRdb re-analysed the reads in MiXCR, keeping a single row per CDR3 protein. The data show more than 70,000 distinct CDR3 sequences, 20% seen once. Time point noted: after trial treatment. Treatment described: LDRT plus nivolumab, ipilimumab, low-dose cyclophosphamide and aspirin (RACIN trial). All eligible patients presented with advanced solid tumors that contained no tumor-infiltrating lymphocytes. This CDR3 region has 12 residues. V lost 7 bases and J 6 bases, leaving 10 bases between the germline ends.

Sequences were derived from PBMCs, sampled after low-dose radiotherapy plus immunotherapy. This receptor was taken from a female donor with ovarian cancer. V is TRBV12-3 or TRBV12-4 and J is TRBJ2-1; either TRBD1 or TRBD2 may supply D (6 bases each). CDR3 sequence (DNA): TGTGCCAGCACCGAGGGGGGCAATGAGCAGTTCTTC. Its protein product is CASTEGGNEQFF.